This TCR beta chain comes out of a study of blood T cell repertoires in COVID-19. Whole-study context: Samples representing acute and convalescent COVID-19 were sourced from the United States, Italy and Spain. PBMCs, B-cell-depleted T cells, or T cells provided the cDNA or gDNA that made up the material.

There are 16 residues in the CDR3. With 1 base clipped from V and 2 bases from J, the junction kept 3 bases outside the gene matches. The germline V gene encodes CDR1 SGHAT and CDR2 FQNNGV. The method was immunoSEQ multiplex PCR; TCRdb's version includes in-frame clones alone and lacks a portion of them. The data show about 130,000 clones, with 84% seen just once and 9.5% to 15% held by the top ten. This chain joins TRBV11-2 and TRBJ2-1; 9 positions agree with TRBD2. This clonotype originated in a human donor in a cohort sampled during active COVID-19. Sequencing was done on a sample of peripheral blood. CDR3 nucleotides: TGTGCCAGCAGCTTAGTCCTAGCGGGAACCTACAATGAGCAGTTCTTC. Residues: CASSLVLAGTYNEQFF. The entire variable domain, with the rest obtained from reference TRBV11-2 and TRBJ2-1, is as follows: EAGVAQSPRYKIIEKRQSVAFWCNPISGHATLYWYQQILGQGPKLLIQFQNNGVVDDSQLPKDRFSAERLKGVDSTLKIQPAKLEDSAVYLCASSLVLAGTYNEQFFGPGTRLTVL.